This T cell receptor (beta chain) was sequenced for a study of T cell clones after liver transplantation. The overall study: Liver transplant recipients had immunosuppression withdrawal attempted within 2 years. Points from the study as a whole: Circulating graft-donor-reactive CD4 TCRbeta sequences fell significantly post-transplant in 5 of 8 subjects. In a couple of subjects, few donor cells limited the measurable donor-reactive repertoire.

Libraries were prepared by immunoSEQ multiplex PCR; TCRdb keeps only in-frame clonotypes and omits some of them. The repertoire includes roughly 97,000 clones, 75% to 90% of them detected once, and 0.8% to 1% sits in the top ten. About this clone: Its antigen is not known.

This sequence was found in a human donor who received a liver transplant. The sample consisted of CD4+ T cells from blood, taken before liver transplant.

As DNA, the CDR3 is TGCGCCAGCAGTGATCCCTTTGGCAGTGTGTTCTTC. It yields the protein CASSDPFGSVFF. The V call is TRBV10-1, the J call TRBJ2-1; D not resolved. The CDR3 is made up of 12 amino acids. Germline CDR1 reads WNHNN; CDR2 reads SYGVQD (reference sequence). Trimming took 3 bases from V and 15 from J, leaving 15 bases between them.